Listed below are T cell receptor beta chains from one sample, sequenced in a study of blood T cell repertoires in COVID-19. Here immunoSEQ multiplex PCR was the method, and the copy in TCRdb shows in-frame clones only, minus some. The data hold tens of thousands of clones, with 75% to 90% observed a single time. Sequenced input: peripheral blood. Every receptor here comes from a woman older than 75 with acute or convalescent COVID-19. Both conserved end residues are part of each CDR3. The D gene is left open where the match is weak. Size is stated for part of the rows, as once, few or many counts, or as a class when the clone is expanded.

.	TRBD1	TRBV6-5	TRBJ2-3	CASTPTGPTDTQYF	TGTGCCAGCACCCCGACAGGGCCCACAGATACGCAGTATTTT
.	TRBD2	TRBV6-1	TRBJ2-1	CASSEGTSGGAFYNEQFF	TGTGCCAGCAGTGAAGGTACTAGCGGGGGGGCCTTCTACAATGAGCAGTTCTTC
.	.	TRBV2	TRBJ1-1	CASSEEGRWGQDTEAFF	TGTGCCAGCAGTGAAGAGGGCAGGTGGGGGCAGGACACTGAAGCTTTCTTT
once	TRBD2	TRBV5-6	TRBJ2-1	CASSAGLAGGYNEQFF	TGTGCCAGCAGCGCGGGACTAGCGGGGGGTTACAATGAGCAGTTCTTC
.	TRBD1	TRBV19	TRBJ2-7	CASSIGGQAEQYF	TGTGCCAGTAGTATTGGTGGACAGGCCGAGCAGTACTTC
.	TRBD2	TRBV30	TRBJ2-3	CAWSPTSGGASDTQYF	TGTGCCTGGAGTCCTACTAGCGGGGGGGCCTCAGATACGCAGTATTTT
once	TRBD1	TRBV4-2	TRBJ1-2	CASSQTGTGSGYTF	TGTGCCAGCAGCCAGACCGGGACAGGGAGTGGCTACACCTTC
.	TRBD1	TRBV19	TRBJ1-5	CASSMVRGLLQPQHF	TGTGCCAGTAGTATGGTCAGGGGGCTTTTACAGCCCCAGCATTTT
.	TRBD1	TRBV6-5	TRBJ1-6	CASRDRVSYNSPLHF	TGTGCCAGTCGGGACAGGGTTTCCTATAATTCACCCCTCCACTTT
.	.	TRBV5-6	TRBJ2-1	CASSRPGVYNEQFF	TGTGCCAGCAGCCGCCCTGGAGTTTACAATGAGCAGTTCTTC
.	TRBD1	TRBV11-2	TRBJ1-4	CASSEPGAGGEKLFF	TGTGCCAGCAGCGAGCCGGGGGCAGGGGGCGAAAAACTGTTTTTT
.	TRBD1	TRBV19	TRBJ1-1	CASEQGALGTEAFF	TGTGCCAGTGAACAGGGGGCATTGGGTACTGAAGCTTTCTTT
.	TRBD1	TRBV13	TRBJ1-2	CASSPDRGQNYGYTF	TGTGCCAGCAGCCCGGACAGGGGACAAAACTATGGCTACACCTTC
.	.	TRBV6-5	TRBJ1-5	CASNLSKNQPQHF	TGTGCCAGCAACCTAAGCAAGAATCAGCCCCAGCATTTT
.	TRBD2	TRBV7-2	TRBJ2-7	CASSKAGASYEQYF	TGTGCCAGCAGCAAAGCGGGGGCCTCCTACGAGCAGTACTTC
.	TRBD1	TRBV23-1	TRBJ1-1	CAIRTGWDRAFEAFF	TGCGCCATCCGAACCGGTTGGGACAGGGCCTTTGAAGCTTTCTTT
.	.	TRBV10-2	TRBJ1-6	CASSEITGALHF	TGCGCCAGCAGTGAGATAACTGGAGCCCTCCACTTT
.	TRBD1	TRBV18	TRBJ2-1	CASSPTGTGGSGEQFF	TGTGCCAGCTCACCAACTGGGACAGGGGGCTCAGGAGAGCAGTTCTTC
.	TRBD1	TRBV10-3	TRBJ1-3	CAISGTGAGVSGNTIYF	TGTGCCATCAGTGGGACAGGGGCAGGTGTCTCTGGAAACACCATATATTTT
.	.	TRBV6-2/TRBV6-3	TRBJ2-2	CASSAGGELFF	TGTGCCAGCAGCGCGGGCGGGGAGCTGTTTTTT
.	.	TRBV7-2	TRBJ2-1	CASSSLWRGKFF	TGTGCCAGCAGCTCCCTGTGGAGGGGTAAGTTCTTC
.	TRBD1	TRBV3-1/TRBV3-2	TRBJ2-3	CASSRQGPFFTDTQYF	TGTGCCAGCAGCCGACAGGGTCCCTTCTTCACAGATACGCAGTATTTT
.	.	TRBV24-1	TRBJ1-4	CATSDRTVSATNEKLFF	TGTGCCACCAGTGACAGGACAGTTAGCGCAACTAATGAAAAACTGTTTTTT
.	.	TRBV18	TRBJ1-5	CASSPLSGSPGNQPQHF	TGTGCCAGCTCACCACTCAGCGGCAGCCCGGGCAATCAGCCCCAGCATTTT
.	TRBD1	TRBV28	TRBJ1-1	CASTVDRGPEAFF	TGTGCCAGCACCGTAGACAGGGGTCCTGAAGCTTTCTTT
.	TRBD1	TRBV5-1	TRBJ1-2	CASSLRQGMGYGYTF	TGCGCCAGCAGCCTTAGACAGGGGATGGGCTATGGCTACACCTTC
.	TRBD1	TRBV5-1	TRBJ2-7	CASSGTTGAPYEQYF	TGCGCCAGCAGCGGAACGACAGGGGCCCCCTACGAGCAGTACTTC
once	TRBD1	TRBV19	TRBJ2-3	CASSARTGGRTDTQYF	TGTGCCAGTAGTGCAAGGACAGGGGGAAGGACAGATACGCAGTATTTT
.	TRBD1	TRBV2	TRBJ2-3	CASGGTGGTDTQYF	TGTGCCAGCGGCGGGACAGGGGGAACAGATACGCAGTATTTT
.	.	TRBV28	TRBJ1-6	CASSLFTGIGSPLHF	TGTGCCAGCAGTTTGTTTACAGGGATAGGTTCACCCCTCCACTTT
.	.	TRBV14	TRBJ1-2	CASSLRRGWNYGYTF	TGTGCCAGCAGCCTACGAAGGGGATGGAACTATGGCTACACCTTC
.	TRBD1	TRBV14	TRBJ1-2	CASSHGTGGYYGYTF	TGTGCCAGCAGCCACGGGACAGGGGGGTACTATGGCTACACCTTC
.	.	TRBV28	TRBJ1-2	CASSLGGGGPNYGYTF	TGTGCCAGCAGTTTGGGGGGCGGGGGCCCGAACTATGGCTACACCTTC
.	.	TRBV11-3	TRBJ2-2	CASSSRNTGELFF	TGTGCCAGCAGCTCCAGGAACACCGGGGAGCTGTTTTTT
.	TRBD2	TRBV7-2	TRBJ2-7	CASRQMASGGLTYEQYF	TGTGCCAGCAGACAGATGGCTAGCGGGGGCCTTACTTACGAGCAGTACTTC
.	TRBD1	TRBV6-6	TRBJ1-5	CASSRQGVPNQPQHF	TGTGCCAGCAGCCGACAGGGGGTGCCTAATCAGCCCCAGCATTTT
.	.	TRBV5-4	TRBJ1-2	CASSPSGGNHYGYTF	TGTGCCAGCAGCCCCTCGGGTGGAAACCACTATGGCTACACCTTC
.	TRBD2	TRBV6-2/TRBV6-3	TRBJ2-7	CASSYASSASGGPYSYEQYF	TGTGCCAGCAGTTACGCTTCCTCGGCTAGCGGAGGACCCTACTCCTACGAGCAGTACTTC
.	TRBD2	TRBV3-1/TRBV3-2	TRBJ2-3	CASSQVGLAGGRADTQYF	TGTGCCAGCAGCCAAGTTGGACTAGCGGGGGGGCGGGCAGATACGCAGTATTTT
.	TRBD1	TRBV5-4	TRBJ2-7	CASSLKTGGDEQYF	TGTGCCAGCAGCTTGAAGACAGGGGGGGACGAGCAGTACTTC
.	TRBD1	TRBV29-1	TRBJ2-7	CSGKTGIGEQYF	TGCAGCGGCAAGACAGGGATAGGCGAGCAGTACTTC
once	.	TRBV9	TRBJ1-3	CASSVDGSGNTIYF	TGTGCCAGCAGCGTAGACGGCTCTGGAAACACCATATATTTT
.	.	TRBV16	TRBJ2-5	CASSPGFQETQYF	TGTGCCAGCAGCCCCGGTTTCCAAGAGACCCAGTACTTC
.	.	TRBV6-1	TRBJ1-6	CASSETVRGSYNSPLHF	TGTGCCAGCAGTGAAACGGTCCGGGGCTCCTATAATTCACCCCTCCACTTT
.	.	TRBV7-3	TRBJ2-3	CASSLGRDTLTDTQYF	TGTGCCAGCAGCTTAGGGAGGGACACTCTCACAGATACGCAGTATTTT
once	.	TRBV28	TRBJ2-7	CASSPVARGNEQYF	TGTGCCAGCAGTCCCGTAGCGCGAGGAAACGAGCAGTACTTC
once	TRBD1	TRBV6-5	TRBJ2-3	CASSRPGTGPDTQYF	TGTGCCAGCAGTCGACCCGGGACAGGGCCAGATACGCAGTATTTT
.	TRBD2	TRBV2	TRBJ2-1	CASRGLAGGAYNEQFF	TGTGCCAGCAGGGGACTAGCGGGGGGCGCCTACAATGAGCAGTTCTTC
once	TRBD2	TRBV3-1/TRBV3-2	TRBJ2-3	CASSTQTGLAVTDTQYF	TGTGCCAGCAGCACTCAGACGGGACTAGCTGTCACAGATACGCAGTATTTT
.	.	TRBV5-6	TRBJ1-1	CASAGRGEAFF	TGTGCCAGCGCAGGACGGGGTGAAGCTTTCTTT
.	TRBD1	TRBV7-6	TRBJ1-5	CASSLGQGALNQPQHF	TGTGCCAGCAGCTTGGGACAGGGGGCCCTCAATCAGCCCCAGCATTTT
once	TRBD1	TRBV11-2	TRBJ1-6	CASSLGTGLNSPLHF	TGTGCCAGCAGCCTCGGGACAGGGCTTAATTCACCCCTCCACTTT
.	.	TRBV2	TRBJ2-4	CASSEDLAKNIQYF	TGTGCCAGCAGTGAGGACTTAGCCAAAAACATTCAGTACTTC
.	.	TRBV11-2	TRBJ1-1	CASSPDIKNTEAFF	TGTGCCAGCAGCCCGGACATCAAGAACACTGAAGCTTTCTTT